Below, one T cell receptor beta chain is given with its context. Its antigen has not been determined. No clone much larger than this one lies a single base away; base qualities are absent. This entry is derived from a study of cytomegalovirus exposure and HLA in healthy donors (dated by TCRdb to 2016 to 2017). About the study as a whole: According to an earlier analysis of a few hundred of the donors, some 170 million T cells yielded 117 million unique TCR beta sequences and about 300 Gb of sequence data. Every discovery cohort repertoire had been produced on one sequencing platform. Alongside the repertoire data, information on donor age, sex, ethnicity and CMV serostatus was compiled. On average, about 240,000 unique TCR beta nucleotide sequences were sequenced per donor among some 430 genotyped donors of the cohort, with roughly 18% of those sequences being non-productive. Rather than drawing on any new phenotypic data, the later analysis identified candidate immune exposures from TCR beta sequences and the way those sequences occurred across donors. An earlier analysis of approximately 630 of the donors applied high-throughput TCR beta sequencing to assess whether each TCR beta V gene segment acted as functional or pseudogenic. Roughly five DR-DQ haplotypes were handled as single units for association and clustering because linkage in the cohort was strong. Genome-wide SNP genotypes for about 55% of the roughly 670 donors were used in a later genetic analysis, which treated that subset as a discovery cohort. Of the 398 genotyped donors, 65% to 90% fell in the genetic ancestry cluster associated with self-reported Caucasian donors. The number of typed donors differed by locus: 629-630 for A, B, C, DRB1 and DQB1; approximately 540 for DQA1; 606 for DPA1; and 450 to 480 for DPB1. Using immunosequencing, the study profiled T cell repertoires from 640 or so subjects and related those repertoires to cytomegalovirus serostatus. Besides the first cohort of roughly 640 subjects, a separate validation cohort made up of over 95 different subjects was used. To study patterns of TCR occurrence, a later analysis re-analyzed previously published TCR beta repertoires from just over 650 donors and added high-resolution HLA genotyping. The aim of the study was to test whether cataloging public T cell receptors could identify signatures of past pathogen exposure. To predict cytomegalovirus infection status, the study combined high-throughput TCR immunosequencing, statistical association of individual TCRs with disease status, and machine learning. Roughly 320 gigabases of sequencing data and approximately 92 million unique TCR sequences made up an early release that covered roughly 670 HLA-typed donors. HLA typing covered class I and class II loci at four-digit resolution.

Here is what the overall study found, with its caveats: Linkage disequilibrium might explain the correlated functional status among segregating V segments, but an unknown experimental factor could not be ruled out. In a later genetic analysis, a missense DCLRE1C variant was associated with V-gene and J-gene trimming of TCR beta chains, and the association was replicated in an independent cohort. This cohort had only TCR beta chains sequenced, and the lack of alpha or paired-chain data limited which features could be detected. When HLA alleles, especially DR and DQ, strongly co-occurred, TCR associations were difficult to assign to individual alleles. The presence/absence analyses assumed that sequencing depth was roughly uniform across donors, and that assumption may not be true. According to a later analysis, parvovirus B19, influenza, CMV and Epstein-Barr virus appeared linked to several top co-occurrence clusters. While some public TCRs were present in many individuals, most TCR sequences turned up only very rarely across donors. According to a later analysis, most CMV-associated TCR beta chains appeared to be HLA-restricted, and the HLA associations seemed to be driven largely by CMV exposure. For the cohort, immune exposure information was limited to CMV serostatus. In vitro tests confirmed that a few of the cytomegalovirus-associated TCR beta chains recognize cytomegalovirus antigens. Because counts were too low, 15 to 20 rarely observed V segments, including chromosome 9 orphons, were excluded from the earlier analysis of roughly 580 of the donors. A further reported finding was that TCR beta sequences accurately predicted the HLA-A and HLA-B alleles for most subjects in the first cohort. The classifier was reported to diagnose cytomegalovirus status with high specificity and sensitivity in both the original cohort and the validation cohort. Specific HLA alleles were associated with 16,951 TCR beta sequences at a false discovery rate of 0.05 in a later analysis. HLA typing was unavailable for some donors at each locus, so association tests used only the typed subset. The sequencing pipeline was judged likely to have produced a cluster of highly shared sequence variants as a technical artifact. In a later analysis, TCR association rates were found to vary across HLA loci, with the most associated TCRs seen for DRB1 alleles and the fewest for HLA-C alleles. According to the authors, the approach could potentially be generalized to other disease states and immunological phenotypes. An earlier analysis of several hundred of the donors showed that most TCR beta V segments appeared in productive rearrangements either about 90% or about 30% of the time, which broadly matched IMGT annotations. In a later analysis, HLA-associated TCR beta chains were found to be more clonally expanded and to have lower generation probabilities than equally common non-associated chains. Compared with the approximately 670-donor mean, donors in an Asian-associated ancestry cluster had fewer N-insertions in productive TCRs, according to a later genetic analysis. The study listed 164 TCR beta chains as associated with cytomegalovirus.

Receptor amplification or capture employed the immunoSEQ multiplex PCR assay. A mixture of 60 forward primers for TCR Vbeta segments and 13 reverse primers for TCR Jbeta segments was used in the multiplex PCR. Amplification of the CDR3 region of rearranged TCR beta genes was performed with a multiplex PCR assay on genomic DNA. The Illumina HiSeq System was used to sequence the amplified TCR beta libraries as 87-base-pair reads. For the original study's pipeline: In a later analysis, 80 million or so unique TCR beta chains were counted across the 650 to 750 repertoires, and roughly 11 million of these chains were shared by at least two donors. Raw reads were error-corrected and collapsed into unique sequences by a nearest-neighbor algorithm in which closely related sequences were merged to remove PCR and sequencing errors. Alignment of CDR3 sequences to IMGT reference sequences was used to assign V, D and J gene segments. For a sequence to be retained, at least a six-nucleotide match to both a V gene segment and a J gene segment was required. Rearrangements were classified as productive when the CDR3 lacked stop codons and remained in frame with V and J, and all other rearrangements were classified as non-productive. Following IMGT convention, CDR3 was defined as the stretch from the second conserved V-encoded cysteine up to the conserved J-encoded phenylalanine. The earlier analysis of a few hundred of the donors excluded sequences that lacked an unambiguous match to a single V gene segment. In an earlier analysis of about 590 of the donors, a V segment was called functional when productive rearrangements were above 56.7%, and segregating when the standard deviation between donors exceeded 5%. A statistical classification framework was developed to diagnose cytomegalovirus status using the catalog of TCR beta chain sequences. In a later analysis, V and J genes were assigned by comparing TCR nucleotide sequences against IMGT/GENE-DB human TR gene sequences. Using the TCRdist pipeline, a later analysis assigned CDR3 sequences along with most-parsimonious VDJ recombination scenarios. In a later analysis, each TCR beta chain was defined by its CDR3 amino acid sequence together with its V-gene family, and reads lacking a unique V-gene family were excluded. To address suspected cross-contamination and a sequencing artifact, a later analysis removed a few hundred highly shared, low-generation-probability nucleotide sequences. A later analysis calculated a clonal expansion index for each public chain from normalized within-repertoire ranks of inferred template counts. Generation probabilities in a later analysis came from a VDJ recombination model fitted to out-of-frame rearrangements, and those results were checked against IGoR. Hypergeometric tests were used in a later analysis to score TCR-TCR, TCR-HLA and TCR-CMV co-occurrence, with a repertoire-size bias correction applied to the TCR pairs. To estimate false discovery rates, a later analysis permuted the HLA or CMV assignments 20 times. In a later analysis, co-occurring TCRs were grouped using DBSCAN, and TCRdist sequence similarity was added for clustering within HLA-allele-positive subsets. Co-occurrence clustering excluded repertoires with fewer than 30,000 or more than 120,000 public chains, plus five with anomalous nucleotide sharing. Imported from immuneACCESS, the table was reduced by TCRdb to in-frame sequences with V and J called. These copies leave out some clones; in studies compared against another copy, an unresolved V gene accounts for under half, and the cause of the remainder is not known. V and J calls and clone size are given by that table; D and trimming were obtained from the DNA. The sample contains fewer than 150,000 clones, 70% to 80% of them found a single time. The top ten clonotypes cover under 14% of the sample.

The cohort consisted of more than 650 healthy bone marrow donors. All cohort members were sampled while nominally healthy, although unrecorded immune exposures were likely present. The donor tested CMV seropositive, placing the donor among the 250 to 300 seropositive members of the cohort. Each donor provided a peripheral blood sample, and peripheral blood mononuclear cells were used for TCR beta sequencing. Genomic DNA was extracted from the blood cell samples with the Qiagen DNeasy Blood Extraction Kit. The sequencing sample was made of PBMCs. This sequence originates from a woman aged 45-65 years in good health and CMV-seropositive.

The CDR3 loop reads CASSPGQRNEKLFF. The DNA sequence is TGTGCCAGCAGCCCGGGACAGCGTAATGAAAAACTGTTTTTT. The chain is assembled from TRBV6-5 and TRBJ1-4; the central 7 bases match TRBD1. Its CDR3 holds 14 amino acids, cysteine through phenylalanine. Here the CDR3 DNA is all that survives: 42 bases in frame from base 1. V is pruned by 6 bases and J by 4 bases, leaving 5 bases of the junction without a gene match. The germline V gene provides CDR1 MNHEY and CDR2 SVGAGI.